This T cell receptor (beta chain) was identified in a study of cytomegalovirus exposure and HLA in healthy donors (dated by TCRdb to about 2017). For the study in its entirety: An earlier analysis of roughly 500 of the donors reported about 250 Gb of sequence data and 100 million to 140 million unique TCR beta sequences from some 180 million T cells. About 280 gigabases of sequencing data and tens of millions of unique TCR sequences made up an early release that covered under 750 HLA-typed donors. Typing coverage varied by locus: roughly 629-630 donors for A, B, C, DRB1 and DQB1; roughly 520 for DQA1; about 570 for DPA1; roughly 470 for DPB1. A later analysis re-analyzed previously published TCR beta repertoires from 666 donors and added high-resolution HLA genotyping to study TCR occurrence patterns. The aim of the study was to test whether cataloging public T cell receptors could identify signatures of past pathogen exposure. In addition to the first cohort of approximately 650 subjects, a separate validation cohort of approximately 130 different subjects was used. Donor age, sex, ethnicity and CMV serostatus were compiled alongside the repertoire data. HLA typing covered class I and class II loci at four-digit resolution. A later genetic analysis used genome-wide SNP genotypes for about three fifths of the 666 donors, treating that subset as a discovery cohort. Among the roughly 400 genotyped donors, 81% belonged to the genetic ancestry cluster associated with self-reported Caucasian donors. Among a few hundred genotyped donors of the cohort, an average of approximately 250,000 unique TCR beta nucleotide sequences were sequenced per donor, 15% to 20% of them non-productive. An earlier analysis of about 600 of the donors used high-throughput TCR beta sequencing to judge whether each TCR beta V gene segment behaved as functional or pseudogenic. Using immunosequencing, the study profiled T cell repertoires from around 680 subjects and related those repertoires to cytomegalovirus serostatus. In the later analysis, no new phenotypic data were used to find candidate immune exposures; instead, reliance was placed on TCR beta sequences and their occurrence across donors. All discovery cohort repertoires had been generated on a single sequencing platform. Because of strong linkage in the cohort, roughly five DR-DQ haplotypes were treated as single units for association and clustering. The study combined high-throughput TCR immunosequencing, statistical association of individual TCRs with disease status, and machine learning to predict cytomegalovirus infection status.

The cohort comprised more than 550 healthy bone marrow donors. Cohort members were all nominally healthy when sampled, although unrecorded immune exposures were likely present. The donor was CMV seronegative and was included in the group of a few hundred seronegative cohort members. A peripheral blood sample was collected from each donor, and TCR beta sequencing was performed on peripheral blood mononuclear cells. Genomic DNA extraction from the blood cell samples was performed with the Qiagen DNeasy Blood Extraction Kit. The protocol used for the library was the immunoSEQ multiplex PCR assay. For the multiplex PCR, a mixture combining 60 forward primers for TCR Vbeta segments and 13 reverse primers for TCR Jbeta segments was used. The CDR3 region of rearranged TCR beta genes was amplified from genomic DNA by a multiplex PCR assay. The amplified TCR beta libraries were sequenced on the Illumina HiSeq System as 87-base-pair reads. The original methods were these. Across the 640 or so repertoires, a later analysis counted approximately 75 million unique TCR beta chains, approximately 10 million of which were shared by at least two donors. A nearest-neighbor algorithm error-corrected the raw reads and collapsed the reads into unique sequences, merging closely related sequences to remove PCR and sequencing errors. To assign V, D and J gene segments, CDR3 sequences were aligned to IMGT reference sequences. For a sequence to be retained, a match of at least six nucleotides was required to both a V gene segment and a J gene segment. A rearrangement counted as productive if the CDR3 had no stop codons and remained in frame with V and J, and every other rearrangement counted as non-productive. Following IMGT convention, CDR3 was defined as the stretch from the second conserved V-encoded cysteine to the conserved J-encoded phenylalanine. In an earlier analysis of approximately 500 of the donors, sequences lacking an unambiguous match to a single V gene segment were excluded. An earlier analysis of around 600 of the donors classified V segments as functional when productive rearrangements were above 56.7% and as segregating when the standard deviation between donors was above 5%. To diagnose cytomegalovirus status from the catalog of TCR beta chain sequences, a statistical classification framework was built. In a later analysis, V and J genes were assigned by comparing TCR nucleotide sequences against IMGT/GENE-DB human TR gene sequences. Using the TCRdist pipeline, a later analysis assigned CDR3 sequences along with most-parsimonious VDJ recombination scenarios. In a later analysis, each TCR beta chain was defined by its CDR3 amino acid sequence together with its V-gene family, and reads without a unique V-gene family were excluded. To address suspected cross-contamination and a sequencing artifact, a later analysis removed a few hundred highly shared, low-generation-probability nucleotide sequences. A later analysis calculated a clonal expansion index for each public chain from normalized within-repertoire ranks of inferred template counts. In a later analysis, generation probabilities were computed with a VDJ recombination model fitted to out-of-frame rearrangements, and the resulting probabilities were checked against IGoR. In a later analysis, TCR-TCR, TCR-HLA and TCR-CMV co-occurrence was scored with hypergeometric tests, and a repertoire-size bias correction was applied to TCR pairs. In a later analysis, false discovery rates were estimated by permuting HLA or CMV assignments 20 times. In a later analysis, co-occurring TCRs were grouped using DBSCAN, and TCRdist sequence similarity was added for clustering within HLA-allele-positive subsets. Repertoires with fewer than 30,000 or more than 120,000 public chains, plus five repertoires with anomalous nucleotide sharing, were excluded from co-occurrence clustering. What TCRdb holds here is the immuneACCESS table cut down to in-frame rearrangements. Part of the clones is not present; checked against another copy, under half of the missing clones reflect an unresolved V gene, and the others are unexplained. D and trimming come from the DNA, and the V and J calls and clone size come from that table. In all, the sample holds roughly 200,000 clones, and roughly 80% of those were seen once. The ten largest clones add up to about 2.5% of the sample.

A few counts support this clone. Its antigen is still unknown. It has no much larger one-base neighbor in the sample; base qualities were not kept. General findings and caveats noted by the study authors: In a later genetic analysis, a missense DCLRE1C variant was associated with V-gene and J-gene trimming of TCR beta chains, and the association was replicated in an independent cohort. Most TCR sequences were seen in very few donors, while some public TCRs were found in many individuals. The authors suggested that the approach could potentially be generalized to other disease states and immunological phenotypes. Three of the identified cytomegalovirus-associated TCR beta chains were confirmed in vitro to be specific for cytomegalovirus antigens. An earlier analysis of some 560 of the donors showed that most TCR beta V segments appeared in productive rearrangements either about 90% or about 30% of the time, which broadly matched IMGT annotations. According to a later analysis, most CMV-associated TCR beta chains appeared to be HLA-restricted, and the HLA associations seemed to be driven largely by CMV exposure. In a later analysis, the rate of TCR association differed among HLA loci, with DRB1 alleles having the most associated TCRs and HLA-C alleles having the fewest. Linkage disequilibrium might explain the correlated functional status among segregating V segments, but an unknown experimental factor could not be excluded. Several of the top co-occurrence clusters appeared to be linked to parvovirus B19, influenza, CMV and Epstein-Barr virus, according to a later analysis. When HLA alleles, especially DR and DQ, strongly co-occurred, TCR associations were difficult to assign to individual alleles. In a later analysis, HLA-associated TCR beta chains showed more clonal expansion and lower generation probabilities than non-associated chains that were equally common. A further reported finding was that TCR beta sequences accurately predicted the HLA-A and HLA-B alleles for most subjects in the first cohort. HLA typing was unavailable for some donors at each locus, so association tests used only the typed subset. Approximately 18 rarely observed V segments, including chromosome 9 orphons, were excluded from the earlier analysis of several hundred of the donors because counts were too low. The 87-base-pair reads could not distinguish some IMGT-functional V segments, including TRBV6-2 and TRBV6-3, so those segments were excluded. In the study, roughly 160 TCR beta chains were listed as associated with cytomegalovirus. In this cohort, only TCR beta chains were sequenced, and detectable features were limited by the absence of alpha or paired-chain data. Roughly uniform sequencing depth across donors was assumed in presence/absence analyses, although this assumption may not hold. CMV serostatus was the only immune exposure information available for the cohort. A cluster of highly shared sequence variants was judged likely to represent a technical artifact of the sequencing pipeline. According to a later genetic analysis, donors in an Asian-associated ancestry cluster had fewer N-insertions in productive TCRs than the approximately 700-donor mean. Specific HLA alleles were associated with 15,000 to 20,000 TCR beta sequences at a false discovery rate of 0.05 in a later analysis. In both the original and validation cohorts, the classifier was reported to diagnose cytomegalovirus status with high specificity and sensitivity.

From the cysteine up to the phenylalanine, the CDR3 has a length of 14 residues. The kept DNA is CDR3 alone, 42 bases in frame from the first base. According to the germline V gene, CDR1 reads SGHTA and CDR2 reads FQGNSA. V was cut back by 5 bases and J by 3 bases, leaving a gap of 13 bases between them. Sequencing was carried out using PBMCs. This chain joins TRBV7-2 to TRBJ2-5, with the D gene not clear enough to name. The clonotype originates from a woman aged 40-49 years in good health and CMV-seronegative. The nucleotide sequence is given as TGTGCCAGCAGCCCATTGGTGTCAGAAGAGACCCAGTACTTC. This gives the protein CASSPLVSEETQYF.